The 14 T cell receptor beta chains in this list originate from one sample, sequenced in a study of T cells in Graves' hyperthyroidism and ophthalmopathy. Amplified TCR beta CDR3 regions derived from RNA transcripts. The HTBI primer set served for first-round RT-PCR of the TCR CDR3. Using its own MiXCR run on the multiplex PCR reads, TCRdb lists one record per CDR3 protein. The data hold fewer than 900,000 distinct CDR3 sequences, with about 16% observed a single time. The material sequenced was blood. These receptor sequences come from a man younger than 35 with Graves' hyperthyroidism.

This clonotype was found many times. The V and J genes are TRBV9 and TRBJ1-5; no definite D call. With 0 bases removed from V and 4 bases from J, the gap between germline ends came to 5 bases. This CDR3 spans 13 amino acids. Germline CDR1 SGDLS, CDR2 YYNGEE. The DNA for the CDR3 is TGTGCCAGCAGCGTAGATGGGAATCAGCCCCAGCATTTT. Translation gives CASSVDGNQPQHF.

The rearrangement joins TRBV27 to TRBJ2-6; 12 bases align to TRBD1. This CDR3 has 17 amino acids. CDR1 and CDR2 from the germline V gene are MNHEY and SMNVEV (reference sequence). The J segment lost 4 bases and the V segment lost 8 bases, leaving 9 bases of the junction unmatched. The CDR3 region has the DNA TGTGCCAGCTCGGGACAGGGGGCCTTTGCCGGGGCCAACGTCCTGACTTTC. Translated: CASSGQGAFAGANVLTF.

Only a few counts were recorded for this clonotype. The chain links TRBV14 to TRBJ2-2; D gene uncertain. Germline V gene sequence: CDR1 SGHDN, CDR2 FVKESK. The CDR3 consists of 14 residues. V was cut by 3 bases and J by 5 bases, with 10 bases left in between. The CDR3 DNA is TGTGCCAGCAGCCAGGAAAGGTTGACCGGGGAGCTGTTTTTT. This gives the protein CASSQERLTGELFF.

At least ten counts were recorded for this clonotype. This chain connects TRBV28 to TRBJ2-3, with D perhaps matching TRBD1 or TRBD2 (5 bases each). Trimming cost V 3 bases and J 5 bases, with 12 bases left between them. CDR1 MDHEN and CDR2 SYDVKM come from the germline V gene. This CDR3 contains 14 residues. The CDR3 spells CASSFLRGRDTQYF. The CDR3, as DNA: TGTGCCAGCAGTTTTCTCCGGGGCCGAGATACGCAGTATTTT.

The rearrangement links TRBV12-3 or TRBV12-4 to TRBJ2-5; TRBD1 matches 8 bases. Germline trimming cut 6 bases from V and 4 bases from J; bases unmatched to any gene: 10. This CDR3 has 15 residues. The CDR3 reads CASSRRGREVETQYF. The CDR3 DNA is TGTGCCAGCAGCCGCAGGGGGCGCGAGGTAGAGACCCAGTACTTC.

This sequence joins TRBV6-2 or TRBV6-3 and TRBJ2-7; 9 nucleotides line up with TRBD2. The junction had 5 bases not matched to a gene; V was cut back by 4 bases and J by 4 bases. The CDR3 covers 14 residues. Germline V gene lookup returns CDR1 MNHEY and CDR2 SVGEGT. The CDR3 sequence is CASSLAGVVYEQYF. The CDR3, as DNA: TGTGCCAGCAGTTTAGCGGGAGTTGTTTACGAGCAGTACTTC.

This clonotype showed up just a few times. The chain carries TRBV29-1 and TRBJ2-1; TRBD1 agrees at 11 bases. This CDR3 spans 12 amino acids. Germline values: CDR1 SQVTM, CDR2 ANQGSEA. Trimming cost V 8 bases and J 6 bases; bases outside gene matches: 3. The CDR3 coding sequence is TGCAGCTCGGGGACAGGGGGCAATGAGCAGTTCTTC. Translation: CSSGTGGNEQFF.

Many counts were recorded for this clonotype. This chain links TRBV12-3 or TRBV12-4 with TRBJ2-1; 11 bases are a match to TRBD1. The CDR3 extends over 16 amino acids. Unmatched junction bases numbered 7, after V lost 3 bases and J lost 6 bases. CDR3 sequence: CASSLGGQGVVNEQFF. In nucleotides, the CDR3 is TGTGCCAGCAGTTTGGGGGGACAGGGGGTGGTCAATGAGCAGTTCTTC.

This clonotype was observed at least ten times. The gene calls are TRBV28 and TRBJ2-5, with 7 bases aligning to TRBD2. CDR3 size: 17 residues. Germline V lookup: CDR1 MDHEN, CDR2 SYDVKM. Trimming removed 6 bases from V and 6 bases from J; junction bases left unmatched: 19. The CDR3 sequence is CASRPPGLVGALQTQYF. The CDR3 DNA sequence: TGTGCCAGCAGACCCCCCGGACTAGTCGGGGCGTTGCAGACCCAGTACTTC.

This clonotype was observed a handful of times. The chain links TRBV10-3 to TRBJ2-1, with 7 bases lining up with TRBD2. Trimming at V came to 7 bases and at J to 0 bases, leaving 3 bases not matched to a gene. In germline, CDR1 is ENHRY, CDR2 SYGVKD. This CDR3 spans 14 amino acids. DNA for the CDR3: TGTGCCATCACAGCTAGCGGCTCCTACAATGAGCAGTTCTTC. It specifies CAITASGSYNEQFF.

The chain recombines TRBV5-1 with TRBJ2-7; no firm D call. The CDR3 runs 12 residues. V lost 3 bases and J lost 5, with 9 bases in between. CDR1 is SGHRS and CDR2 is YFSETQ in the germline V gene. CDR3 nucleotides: TGCGCCAGCAGCTCCCCGATCCACGAGCAGTACTTC. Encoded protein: CASSSPIHEQYF.

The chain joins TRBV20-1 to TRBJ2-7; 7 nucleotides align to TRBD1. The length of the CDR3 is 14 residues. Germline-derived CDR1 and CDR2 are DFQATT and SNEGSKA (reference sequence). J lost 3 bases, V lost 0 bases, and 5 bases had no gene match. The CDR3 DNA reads TGCAGTGCTAGAGATGGGACAGATTACTACGAGCAGTACTTC. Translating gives CSARDGTDYYEQYF.

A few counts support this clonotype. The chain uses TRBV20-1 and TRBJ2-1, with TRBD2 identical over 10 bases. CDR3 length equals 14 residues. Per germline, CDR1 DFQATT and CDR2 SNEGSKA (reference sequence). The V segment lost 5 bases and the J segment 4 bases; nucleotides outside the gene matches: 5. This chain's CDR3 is CSALSGRLYNEQFF. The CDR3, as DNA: TGCAGTGCTCTTAGCGGGAGGCTGTACAATGAGCAGTTCTTC.

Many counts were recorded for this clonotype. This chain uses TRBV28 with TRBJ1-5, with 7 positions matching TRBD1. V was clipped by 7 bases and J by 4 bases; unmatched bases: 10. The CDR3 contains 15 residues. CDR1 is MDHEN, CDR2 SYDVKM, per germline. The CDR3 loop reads CASTPTGEGNQPQHF. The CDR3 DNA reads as TGTGCCAGCACACCCACAGGGGAAGGGAATCAGCCCCAGCATTTT.